This entry lists 30 T cell receptor beta chains sequenced from one sample in a study of shared clonotypes between healthy human individuals. Sequenced by immunoSEQ multiplex PCR; TCRdb stores in-frame clones only, minus some. The table shows hundreds of thousands of clones, with about 74% occurring only once. Sequences were obtained from memory CD4+ T cells sorted from blood. Subset meaning: CD45RA-negative fraction. These receptors were obtained from a woman aged 25 to 39 in good health.

This clone was detected only once. The chain employs TRBV11-2 and TRBJ2-7; the D call may be TRBD1 or TRBD2 (5 bases each). Trimming removed 1 base at V and 1 base at J, with 11 bases between. CDR1 and CDR2 from the germline V gene are SGHAT and FQNNGV. This CDR3 is 15 amino acids long. Written as DNA, the CDR3 is TGTGCCAGCAGCTTAGGGGACGCCCTTTCCTACGAGCAGTACTTC. As protein: CASSLGDALSYEQYF.

The chain links TRBV11-3 to TRBJ2-1; 8 nucleotides align to TRBD1. V gave up 5 bases and J gave up 0 bases; unmatched junction bases: 6. The germline CDR1 and CDR2 sequences are SGHNT and YENEEA. This CDR3 region has 16 residues. CDR3 DNA: TGTGCCAGCAGCCCCGACAGGGGTAGCTCCTACAATGAGCAGTTCTTC. Its protein is CASSPDRGSSYNEQFF.

On this clone itself: Other DNA sequences in this specimen translate into the identical CDR3. The chain links TRBV5-4 to TRBJ2-5; possibly TRBD2 for D (6 bases). This CDR3 has 14 residues. The V gene lost 3 bases and the J gene lost 5 bases, with 14 bases spanning the gap. Germline loops: CDR1 SGHNT, CDR2 YYREEE (reference sequence). For the CDR3, the DNA is TGTGCCAGCAGCTCGGGACTTTCCCAGGAGACCCAGTACTTC. Amino acids: CASSSGLSQETQYF. Variable domain in full (rest from reference TRBV5-4 and TRBJ2-5): ETGVTQSPTHLIKTRGQQVTLRCSSQSGHNTVSWYQQALGQGPQFIFQYYREEENGRGNFPPRFSGLQFPNYSSELNVNALELDDSALYLCASSSGLSQETQYFGPGTRLLVL.

This rearrangement joins TRBV6-5 to TRBJ2-1, with D possibly matching TRBD1 (5 bases). CDR1 is MNHEY, CDR2 SVGAGI, per germline. CDR3 length equals 15 residues. The V end was cut by 5 bases, the J end by 4 bases, with 15 bases between. DNA for the CDR3: TGTGCCAGCAGTCAGACAGCAAACCTTTACAATGAGCAGTTCTTC. Residues: CASSQTANLYNEQFF.

The chain is built from TRBV10-3 and TRBJ2-7, with D possibly matching TRBD1 (5 bases). In germline, CDR1 is ENHRY, CDR2 SYGVKD. This CDR3 is built from 14 residues. Trimming removed 6 bases from V and 0 bases from J, with 12 bases in between. The CDR3 region has the DNA TGTGCCATCAGGGCTGGGGCGAGCTCCTACGAGCAGTACTTC. Translating it yields CAIRAGASSYEQYF.

V usage is TRBV6-1 and J usage is TRBJ1-5, with D maybe TRBD1 (5 bases). Germline CDR1 is MNHNS and CDR2 is SASEGT. The ends were cut back, 3 bases at V and 4 bases at J, with 10 bases in the middle. The CDR3 contains 14 residues. CDR3 amino acids: CASSETGGNQPQHF. For the CDR3, the DNA is TGTGCCAGCAGTGAGACGGGGGGTAATCAGCCCCAGCATTTT.

V usage is TRBV11-2 and J usage is TRBJ2-7; 14 nucleotides line up with TRBD2. Germline assignment: CDR1 SGHAT and CDR2 FQNNGV. J was trimmed by 2 bases and V by 6 bases; bases with no gene match: 9. This CDR3 has 17 residues. CDR3 bases: TGTGCCAGCAGGTCGGTAGGGACTAGCGGGAGCCCCTACGAGCAGTACTTC. Translated, it gives CASRSVGTSGSPYEQYF.

This chain uses TRBV29-1 with TRBJ1-2; a possible D gene is TRBD1 (6 bases). Trimming removed 5 bases from V and 4 bases from J, with 17 bases in between. The CDR3 is 14 amino acids. Germline lookup yields CDR1 SQVTM and CDR2 ANQGSEA. The CDR3 region has the DNA TGCAGCGTTTTTACAGGGTACGAGGGCTATGGCTACACCTTC. Its protein product is CSVFTGYEGYGYTF.

V and J are TRBV6-5 and TRBJ2-1; D may be TRBD2 (5 bases). The length of the CDR3 is 14 residues. Germline lookup yields CDR1 MNHEY and CDR2 SVGAGI. Trimming took 7 bases from V and 3 from J, leaving 13 bases between them. The CDR3 loop reads CASKDGLGYNEQFF. CDR3 sequence (DNA): TGTGCCAGCAAGGACGGACTTGGCTACAATGAGCAGTTCTTC.

This clone was picked up one time. V gene TRBV19 combines with J gene TRBJ1-2; possible D gene TRBD1, 5 bases. V lost 6 bases and J 5 bases, leaving 19 bases between the germline ends. Looked up from germline, CDR1 is LNHDA and CDR2 is SQIVND (reference sequence). This CDR3 is 15 amino acids long. The CDR3 coding sequence is TGTGCCAGTAGAAAAGCCGGGACGGACTATTATGGCTACACCTTC. It specifies CASRKAGTDYYGYTF.

The chain is built from TRBV5-6 and TRBJ2-3; a possible D gene is TRBD1 (6 bases). V was clipped by 2 bases and J by 2 bases, with 15 bases between them. The CDR3 runs 16 residues. The V gene's germline CDR1 is SGHDT and CDR2 YYEEEE. As DNA, the CDR3 is TGTGCCAGCAGCTTCTCTCAGCAGGGGATCACAGATACGCAGTATTTT. Its protein is CASSFSQQGITDTQYF.

The table lists this clone with many counts. The chain joins TRBV10-2 to TRBJ2-7; 7 bases map to TRBD2. V shed 4 bases and J 5 bases; nucleotides not matched to a gene: 8. This CDR3 comprises 14 residues. From germline, CDR1 is WSHSY and CDR2 SAAADI. In DNA form, the CDR3 reads TGCGCCAGCAGTGTACGTGACGGGAGGCACGAGCAGTACTTC. The encoded protein is CASSVRDGRHEQYF.

With regard to this clone: The sample carries other DNA sequences with the same CDR3. V is TRBV6-5 and J is TRBJ1-1; no clear D gene. The germline gives CDR1 MNHEY, CDR2 SVGAGI. V was trimmed by 4 bases and J by 2 bases, leaving 2 bases between them. CDR3 length: 11 residues. CDR3 sequence: CASSSNTEAFF. DNA of the CDR3: TGTGCCAGCAGTTCAAACACTGAAGCTTTCTTT.

This chain joins TRBV6-1 and TRBJ1-4; D perhaps matches TRBD1 (5 bases). The germline V gene encodes CDR1 MNHNS and CDR2 SASEGT. Trimming cost V 10 bases and J 7 bases, with 19 bases left between them. The CDR3 length is 14 residues. CDR3 loop: CATLPRQGSEKLFF. The CDR3 DNA reads as TGTGCCACCTTGCCGAGGCAGGGCAGTGAAAAACTGTTTTTT.

V is TRBV4-1 and J is TRBJ1-4; D is ambiguous. There are 14 residues in the CDR3. The V end was cut by 4 bases, the J end by 4 bases, with 10 bases between. The V gene's germline CDR1 is MGHRA and CDR2 YSYEKL. This CDR3 is CASSLKRGNEKLFF. The DNA of the CDR3 is TGCGCCAGCAGCCTTAAACGCGGTAATGAAAAACTGTTTTTT.

The gene calls are TRBV5-6 and TRBJ1-1; no clear D. The CDR3 consists of 14 residues. Germline CDR1 SGHDT, CDR2 YYEEEE. V lost 5 bases and J lost 4, with 15 bases in between. In DNA form, the CDR3 reads TGTGCCAGCAGTGTGGGTCTTGAGGGCACTGAAGCTTTCTTT. Amino acid sequence: CASSVGLEGTEAFF. Full variable domain (outside the CDR3, taken from reference TRBV5-6 and TRBJ1-1): DAGVTQSPTHLIKTRGQQVTLRCSPKSGHDTVSWYQQALGQGPQFIFQYYEEEERQRGNFPDRFSGHQFPNYSSELNVNALLLGDSALYLCASSVGLEGTEAFFGQGTRLTVV.

V is TRBV6-6 and J is TRBJ1-4; D gene ambiguous. There are 13 residues in the CDR3. Germline assignment: CDR1 MNHNY and CDR2 SVGAGI (reference sequence). V was shortened by 9 bases and J by 5 bases, with 13 bases between the two germline ends. The CDR3 DNA is TGTGCCAGTTCTCGGACCGTAAATGAAAAACTGTTTTTT. Translation: CASSRTVNEKLFF.

The chain employs TRBV5-1 and TRBJ1-2; D perhaps matches TRBD1 (6 bases). The CDR3 is 13 residues long. Trimming removed 0 bases from V and 5 bases from J, with 8 bases in between. CDR1 is SGHRS, CDR2 YFSETQ, per germline. CDR3 sequence (DNA): TGCGCCAGCAGCTTGGACAGGGAGTATGGCTACACCTTC. The encoded protein is CASSLDREYGYTF.

This clone was observed once. The CDR3 DNA sequence: TGCAGCTCTGCACCCCCGGGACAGGGGCCGTCGACTACGCAGTATTTT. Translated: CSSAPPGQGPSTTQYF. The J gene is TRBJ2-3, the V gene TRBV29-1; 10 positions match TRBD1. Germline V CDR1 and CDR2: SQVTM, ANQGSEA. The CDR3 is 16 amino acids. V dropped 8 bases and J dropped 8; count of bases not matched to a gene: 19.

This clone was seen just once. The chain recombines TRBV5-1 with TRBJ1-2; no definite D call. CDR3 size: 14 residues. Germline assignment: CDR1 SGHRS and CDR2 YFSETQ. V was shortened by 0 bases and J by 4 bases, with 10 bases between the two germline ends. CDR3 region: CASSLVSGIYGYTF. The DNA of the CDR3 is TGCGCCAGCAGCTTGGTATCGGGGATCTATGGCTACACCTTC.

This chain joins TRBV18 and TRBJ2-5; 8 bases fit TRBD2. This CDR3 is built from 15 residues. J gave up 4 bases and V 1 base, and 5 bases lay outside the gene matches. Germline V gene lookup returns CDR1 KGHSH and CDR2 LQKENI. The CDR3 bases are TGTGCCAGCTCACCACGCAGCGGGAGCGGAGAGACCCAGTACTTC. The encoded protein is CASSPRSGSGETQYF.

This clone was picked up many times. V usage is TRBV29-1 and J usage is TRBJ2-1; tentatively, D is TRBD2 (6 bases). Trimming took 4 bases from V and 5 from J, leaving 12 bases between them. The germline V gene encodes CDR1 SQVTM and CDR2 ANQGSEA. This CDR3 is built from 13 residues. The CDR3 sequence: CSVASARNNEQFF. CDR3 DNA: TGCAGCGTTGCTAGCGCCAGGAACAATGAGCAGTTCTTC.

The V gene is TRBV6-6, the J gene TRBJ2-1; D gene ambiguous. Deletions cut 2 bases from V and 5 bases from J, with 10 bases between. Germline assignment: CDR1 MNHNY and CDR2 SVGAGI (reference sequence). The CDR3 totals 14 residues. The CDR3 is CASSYRAGHNEQFF. CDR3 DNA sequence: TGTGCCAGCAGTTACCGGGCAGGCCACAATGAGCAGTTCTTC.

This chain connects TRBV6-4 to TRBJ1-2; 12 bases are shared with TRBD1. The CDR3 is made up of 14 amino acids. V shed 6 bases, J shed 8 bases, and the junction held 7 bases outside the gene matches. Germline-derived CDR1 and CDR2 are MRHNA and SNTAGT. The CDR3 spells CASRAGTGGAGYTF. In nucleotides, the CDR3 is TGTGCCAGCAGAGCCGGGACAGGGGGCGCCGGCTACACCTTC.

J is TRBJ1-1 and V is TRBV9, with D possibly being TRBD1 (5 bases). This CDR3 is built from 13 residues. V gave up 5 bases and J gave up 3 bases, with 11 bases separating them. CDR1 SGDLS and CDR2 YYNGEE come from the germline V gene. Here the CDR3 reads CASSLWGDTEAFF. CDR3 DNA: TGTGCCAGCAGTCTGTGGGGGGACACTGAAGCTTTCTTT.

This chain connects TRBV19 to TRBJ1-5; D is unclear. The germline gives CDR1 LNHDA, CDR2 SQIVND (reference sequence). This CDR3 spans 15 amino acids. V lost 4 bases, J lost 4 bases, and 14 bases lay in between. The CDR3 is CASSSGRLANQPQHF. The CDR3 nucleotides are TGTGCCAGTAGTAGCGGGCGACTAGCAAATCAGCCCCAGCATTTT.

This sequence joins TRBV15 and TRBJ2-7; the D is unclear. V lost 5 bases and J lost 3, with 11 bases in between. The germline V gene encodes CDR1 LNHNV and CDR2 YYDKDF (reference sequence). This CDR3 is 13 amino acids long. The CDR3, as DNA: TGTGCCACCAGCGTAAACACTGACTACGAGCAGTACTTC. It translates to CATSVNTDYEQYF. The whole variable domain, remainder taken from reference TRBV15 and TRBJ2-7, is DAMVIQNPRYQVTQFGKPVTLSCSQTLNHNVMYWYQQKSSQAPKLLFHYYDKDFNNEADTPDNFQSRRPNTSFCFLDIRSPGLGDTAMYLCATSVNTDYEQYFGPGTRLTVT.

V gene TRBV5-4 combines with J gene TRBJ1-4, with D hard to call. V lost 3 bases to trimming and J lost 4 bases, with 4 bases between them. The CDR3 extends over 12 amino acids. The germline CDR1 and CDR2 sequences are SGHNT and YYREEE (reference sequence). DNA for the CDR3: TGTGCCAGCAGCTCTGGTAATGAAAAACTGTTTTTT. This codes for CASSSGNEKLFF.

This chain uses TRBV28 with TRBJ2-7; TRBD1 matches at 9 bases. V shed 7 bases, J shed 6 bases, and the junction held 1 base outside the gene matches. CDR1 and CDR2 from the germline V gene are MDHEN and SYDVKM. CDR3 length: 11 residues. Written as DNA, the CDR3 is TGTGCCAGCAAGGACAGGGGCGAGCAGTACTTC. This sequence encodes CASKDRGEQYF.

This clone has more than one count but fewer than ten. The V gene is TRBV7-9, the J gene TRBJ2-7; possible D gene TRBD1, 7 bases. Germline V lookup: CDR1 SEHNR, CDR2 FQNEAQ (reference sequence). Trimming shortened V by 10 bases and J by 3 bases, and 16 bases separated the two germline ends. CDR3 length: 13 residues. The CDR3, as DNA: TGTGCCACGAGGAGGGACAGCGACTACGAGCAGTACTTC. Translating gives CATRRDSDYEQYF.